Listed here are 21 T cell receptor beta chains from one sample, sequenced in a study of blood T cell repertoires in COVID-19. TCRdb's table, derived via immunoSEQ multiplex PCR, lists solely in-frame clones and lacks some. The repertoire holds about 240,000 clones, with 75% to 90% as singletons. Sequencing was performed on peripheral blood. Source of these receptors: a man in his sixties who had recovered from COVID-19.

The gene calls are TRBV2 and TRBJ1-1; D is ambiguous. The length of the CDR3 is 13 residues. The V end was cut by 7 bases, the J end by 0 bases, with 9 bases between. Germline loops: CDR1 SNHLY, CDR2 FYNNEI. The CDR3 sequence is CASNARLNTEAFF. In DNA form, the CDR3 reads TGTGCCAGCAATGCCAGATTGAACACTGAAGCTTTCTTT.

CDR3 DNA: TGCGCCAGCAGCTTGCCCACAGGAATCGGTGGCTACACCTTC. The encoded protein is CASSLPTGIGGYTF. The chain uses TRBV5-1 and TRBJ1-2, with D tentatively TRBD1 (5 bases). V dropped 1 base and J dropped 7 bases, with 14 bases sitting between them. The germline gives CDR1 SGHRS, CDR2 YFSETQ. The CDR3 sequence is 14 residues long.

The chain carries TRBV5-1 and TRBJ1-5; 7 nucleotides agree with TRBD1. CDR1 and CDR2 (germline): SGHRS, YFSETQ. This CDR3 is built from 15 residues. V shed 0 bases and J 3 bases; nucleotides not matched to a gene: 3. CDR3 residues: CASSLAGQDNQPQHF. DNA for the CDR3: TGCGCCAGCAGCTTGGCAGGACAGGACAATCAGCCCCAGCATTTT.

The V call is TRBV4-1, the J call TRBJ1-3; D is uncertain. CDR1 is MGHRA and CDR2 is YSYEKL in the germline V gene. CDR3 length: 15 amino acids. V lost 0 bases and J lost 4, with 10 bases in between. The CDR3 sequence: CASSQDRGPGNTIYF. Here the CDR3 DNA reads TGCGCCAGCAGCCAAGACCGAGGTCCCGGAAACACCATATATTTT.

This chain connects TRBV7-9 to TRBJ2-6; TRBD1 agrees at 8 bases. CDR1 SEHNR and CDR2 FQNEAQ come from the germline V gene (reference sequence). This CDR3 contains 17 residues. V lost 4 bases and J lost 2; bases outside the gene matches: 7. The CDR3 DNA is TGTGCCAGCAGCTCCCGGGACAGGTTTGCTGGGGCCAACGTCCTGACTTTC. Its translation: CASSSRDRFAGANVLTF.

The chain joins TRBV7-8 to TRBJ1-1; 7 bases align to TRBD1. The CDR3 extends over 14 amino acids. The germline CDR1 and CDR2 sequences are SGHVS and FQNEAQ. Germline trimming cut 6 bases from V and 5 bases from J; bases unmatched to any gene: 9. The CDR3 spells CASSWNRGRTEAFF. CDR3 nucleotide sequence: TGTGCCAGCAGTTGGAACAGGGGTAGGACTGAAGCTTTCTTT.

The gene calls are TRBV30 and TRBJ2-1; D perhaps matches TRBD1 (6 bases). The CDR3 spans 14 residues. V was shortened by 1 base and J by 8 bases, with 15 bases between the two germline ends. The germline CDR1 and CDR2 sequences are GTSNPN and SVGIG (reference sequence). The CDR3 loop is CAWSGTGQQHEQFF. CDR3 sequence (DNA): TGTGCCTGGAGTGGGACTGGACAGCAACATGAGCAGTTCTTC.

The rearrangement links TRBV7-9 to TRBJ1-3; a weak D match, TRBD1 (5 bases). The CDR3 contains 16 residues. Deletions cut 4 bases from V and 0 bases from J, with 13 bases between. Germline loops: CDR1 SEHNR, CDR2 FQNEAQ (reference sequence). The CDR3 loop is CASSSPGVDSGNTIYF. The CDR3, as DNA: TGTGCCAGCAGCTCCCCGGGGGTCGACTCTGGAAACACCATATATTTT.

This clone appeared a few times. The chain is built from TRBV29-1 and TRBJ2-1; TRBD2 aligns across 14 bases. This CDR3 comprises 17 residues. V lost 5 bases and J lost 0; bases outside the gene matches: 6. CDR1 and CDR2 (germline): SQVTM, ANQGSEA. CDR3 sequence reads: CSVSGTSGGSSYNEQFF. The CDR3 DNA sequence: TGCAGCGTTTCCGGGACTAGCGGGGGTAGCTCCTACAATGAGCAGTTCTTC.

The chain employs TRBV20-1 and TRBJ1-2, with TRBD1 identical over 8 bases. The V gene's germline CDR1 is DFQATT and CDR2 SNEGSKA (reference sequence). Losses at the gene ends were 3 bases for V and 6 bases for J; bases not matched to a gene: 6. This CDR3 spans 13 amino acids. CDR3 in DNA: TGCAGTGCTAGTGGCAGGGGGCGTGATGGCTACACCTTC. Translated, it gives CSASGRGRDGYTF.

V and J are TRBV6-5 and TRBJ1-4; the D gene is possibly TRBD1 (6 bases). Per germline, CDR1 MNHEY and CDR2 SVGAGI. The V end lost 6 bases, the J end lost 7 bases, and 15 bases lay between the germline ends. The length of the CDR3 is 14 residues. In DNA form, the CDR3 reads TGTGCCAGCAGGGAGGGGGGGGGCACTGAAAAACTGTTTTTT. Protein sequence: CASREGGGTEKLFF.

The genes are TRBV5-6 and TRBJ2-7; 9 nucleotides line up with TRBD1. This CDR3 region has 16 residues. CDR1 and CDR2 from the germline V gene are SGHDT and YYEEEE. V gave up 0 bases and J gave up 0 bases; unmatched junction bases: 4. CDR3 in amino acids: CASSLEGQGPSYEQYV. The CDR3 region has the DNA TGTGCCAGCAGCTTGGAGGGACAGGGACCCTCCTACGAGCAGTACGTC.

The chain is built from TRBV30 and TRBJ1-2; unclear D gene. The CDR3 extends over 12 amino acids. V lost 3 bases and J 3 bases, leaving 8 bases between the germline ends. In germline, CDR1 is GTSNPN, CDR2 SVGIG (reference sequence). CDR3 DNA: TGTGCCTGGAGGGAACGGGACTATGGCTACACCTTC. It translates to CAWRERDYGYTF. Full variable domain (outside the CDR3, taken from reference TRBV30 and TRBJ1-2): SQTIHQWPATLVQPVGSPLSLECTVEGTSNPNLYWYRQAAGRGLQLLFYSVGIGQISSEVPQNLSASRPQDRQFILSSKKLLLSDSGFYLCAWRERDYGYTFGSGTRLTVV.

This chain connects TRBV21-1 to TRBJ2-3; whether TRBD2, the table's D call, matches the DNA was not checked. TRBV21-1 is shown as a pseudogene. CDR3 length: 17 residues. CDR3 amino acids: CASSLAGGECWTDTQYF. CDR3 nucleotide sequence: TGTGCCAGCAGTTTAGCGGGGGGTGAATGTTGGACAGATACGCAGTATTTT.

The chain carries TRBV10-3 and TRBJ2-7; 9 nucleotides line up with TRBD1. This CDR3 spans 13 amino acids. Germline CDR1 is ENHRY and CDR2 is SYGVKD. Trimming took 9 bases from V and 3 from J; bases not matched to a gene: 6. CDR3 amino acids: CAIRTGDIYEQYF. The CDR3 nucleotides are TGTGCCATAAGGACAGGGGACATCTACGAGCAGTACTTC.

This clone was recorded once. The chain links TRBV5-1 to TRBJ2-5, with 13 bases that match TRBD2. From germline, CDR1 is SGHRS and CDR2 YFSETQ. Trimming cost V 5 bases and J 0 bases; bases outside gene matches: 13. CDR3 length: 19 residues. CDR3 nucleotides: TGCGCCAGCAGGGGGACCGGGACTAGCGGGACCTCGTACCAAGAGACCCAGTACTTC. Its protein product is CASRGTGTSGTSYQETQYF. Combining the CDR3 with reference TRBV5-1 and TRBJ2-5 gives the whole variable domain KAGVTQTPRYLIKTRGQQVTLSCSPISGHRSVSWYQQTPGQGLQFLFEYFSETQRNKGNFPGRFSGRQFSNSRSEMNVSTLELGDSALYLCASRGTGTSGTSYQETQYFGPGTRLLVL.

This chain links TRBV5-1 with TRBJ2-2; perhaps TRBD2 as D (6 bases). The germline V and J ends were trimmed by 4 bases and 0 bases, with 10 bases remaining between them. Germline lookup yields CDR1 SGHRS and CDR2 YFSETQ. This CDR3 has 15 residues. CDR3 protein: CASSGTATNTGELFF. Here the CDR3 DNA reads TGCGCCAGCAGCGGGACTGCTACGAACACCGGGGAGCTGTTTTTT.

This chain uses TRBV2 with TRBJ2-3; TRBD1 aligns across 10 bases. Germline assignment: CDR1 SNHLY and CDR2 FYNNEI. V trimming: 2 bases; J trimming: 3 bases; junction bases outside the gene matches: 2. The CDR3 sequence is 15 residues long. The CDR3 region has the DNA TGTGCCAGCAGTGAATGGGGACAGGGGACAGATACGCAGTATTTT. Protein product: CASSEWGQGTDTQYF.

The rearrangement joins TRBV6-2 or TRBV6-3 to TRBJ1-2, with 9 bases identical to TRBD1. Germline CDR1 is MNHEY and CDR2 is SVGEGT. CDR3 size: 14 residues. Trimming cost V 6 bases and J 6 bases; bases outside gene matches: 8. Here the CDR3 DNA reads TGTGCCAGCAGCCCAGACAGGGGGGCAGATGGCTACACCTTC. Translating gives CASSPDRGADGYTF.

Note on this clone: An end of the junction differs from the germline gene, which may be a read error. This chain joins TRBV3-1 (or the pseudogene TRBV3-2) and TRBJ2-3; perhaps TRBD1 as D (5 bases). The CDR3 totals 12 residues. Germline CDR1 reads LGHDT; CDR2 reads YNNKEL (reference sequence). This CDR3 reads CASRQKGDTQYF. The CDR3 DNA reads as TGTGCCAGCCGCCAGAAGGGGGATACGCAGTATTTT.

This chain uses TRBV6-5 with TRBJ2-3, with D perhaps matching TRBD1 (6 bases). Germline CDR1 is MNHEY and CDR2 is SVGAGI. V was cut by 3 bases and J by 2 bases, with 12 bases left in between. There are 15 residues in the CDR3. CDR3 bases: TGTGCCAGCAGTTATGACAGGCTCTCCACAGATACGCAGTATTTT. Translation gives CASSYDRLSTDTQYF.